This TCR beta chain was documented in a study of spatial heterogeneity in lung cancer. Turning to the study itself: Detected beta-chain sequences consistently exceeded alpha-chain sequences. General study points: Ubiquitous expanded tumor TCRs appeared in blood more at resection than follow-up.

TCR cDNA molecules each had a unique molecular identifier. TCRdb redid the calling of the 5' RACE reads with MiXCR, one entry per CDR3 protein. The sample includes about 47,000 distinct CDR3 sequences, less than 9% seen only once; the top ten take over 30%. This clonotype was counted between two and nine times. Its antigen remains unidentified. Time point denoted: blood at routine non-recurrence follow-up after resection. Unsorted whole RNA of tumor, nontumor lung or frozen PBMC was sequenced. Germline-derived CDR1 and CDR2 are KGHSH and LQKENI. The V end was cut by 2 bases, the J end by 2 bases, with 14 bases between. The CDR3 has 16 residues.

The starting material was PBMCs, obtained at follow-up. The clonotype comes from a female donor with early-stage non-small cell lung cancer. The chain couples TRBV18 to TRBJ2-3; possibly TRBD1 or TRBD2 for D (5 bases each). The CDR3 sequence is CASSPTGSGSTDTQYF. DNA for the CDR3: TGTGCCAGCTCACCAACAGGATCGGGGTCCACAGATACGCAGTATTTT.